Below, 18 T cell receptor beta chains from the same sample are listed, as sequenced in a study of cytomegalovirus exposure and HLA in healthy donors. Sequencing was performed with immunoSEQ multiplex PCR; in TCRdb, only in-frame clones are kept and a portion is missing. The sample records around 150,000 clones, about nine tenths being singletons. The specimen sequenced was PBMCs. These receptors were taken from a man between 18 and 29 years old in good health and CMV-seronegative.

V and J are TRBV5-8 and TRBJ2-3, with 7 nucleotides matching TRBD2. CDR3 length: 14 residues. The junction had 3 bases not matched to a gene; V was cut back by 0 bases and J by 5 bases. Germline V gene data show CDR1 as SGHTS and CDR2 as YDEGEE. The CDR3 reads CASSLGIAGDTQYF. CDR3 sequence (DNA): TGTGCCAGCAGCTTGGGGATAGCGGGAGATACGCAGTATTTT.

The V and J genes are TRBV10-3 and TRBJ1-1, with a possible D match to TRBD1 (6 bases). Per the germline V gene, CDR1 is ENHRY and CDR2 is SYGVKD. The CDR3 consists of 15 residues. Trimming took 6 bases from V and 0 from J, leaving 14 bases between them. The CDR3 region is CAIRNRDDMNTEAFF. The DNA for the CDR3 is TGTGCCATCAGGAACAGGGACGACATGAACACTGAAGCTTTCTTT.

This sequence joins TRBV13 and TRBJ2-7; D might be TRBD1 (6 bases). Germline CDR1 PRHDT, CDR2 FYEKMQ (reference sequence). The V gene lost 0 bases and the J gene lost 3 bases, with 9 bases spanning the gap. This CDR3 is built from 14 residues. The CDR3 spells CASSLGGASYEQYV. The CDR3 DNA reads TGTGCCAGCAGCTTAGGGGGGGCTAGCTACGAGCAGTACGTC.

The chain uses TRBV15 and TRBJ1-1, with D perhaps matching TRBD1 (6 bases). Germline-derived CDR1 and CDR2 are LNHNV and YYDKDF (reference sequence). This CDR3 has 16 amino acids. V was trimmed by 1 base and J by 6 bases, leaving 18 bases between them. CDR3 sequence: CATSRVTGMLRPEAFF. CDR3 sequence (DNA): TGTGCCACCAGCAGAGTGACAGGCATGCTAAGACCTGAAGCTTTCTTT. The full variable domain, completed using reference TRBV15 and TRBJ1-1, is DAMVIQNPRYQVTQFGKPVTLSCSQTLNHNVMYWYQQKSSQAPKLLFHYYDKDFNNEADTPDNFQSRRPNTSFCFLDIRSPGLGDTAMYLCATSRVTGMLRPEAFFGQGTRLTVV.

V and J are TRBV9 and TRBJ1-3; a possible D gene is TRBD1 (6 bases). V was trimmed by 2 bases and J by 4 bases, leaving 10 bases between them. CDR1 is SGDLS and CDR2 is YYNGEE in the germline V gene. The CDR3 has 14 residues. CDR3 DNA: TGTGCCAGCAGCGTTAAGGGGGACGGAAACACCATATATTTT. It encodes CASSVKGDGNTIYF.

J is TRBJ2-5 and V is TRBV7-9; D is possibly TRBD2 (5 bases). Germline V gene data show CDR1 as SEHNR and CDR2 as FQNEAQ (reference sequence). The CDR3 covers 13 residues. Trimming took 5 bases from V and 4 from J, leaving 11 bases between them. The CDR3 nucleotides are TGTGCCAGCAGCCCGGAGGAACTAGAGACCCAGTACTTC. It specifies CASSPEELETQYF.

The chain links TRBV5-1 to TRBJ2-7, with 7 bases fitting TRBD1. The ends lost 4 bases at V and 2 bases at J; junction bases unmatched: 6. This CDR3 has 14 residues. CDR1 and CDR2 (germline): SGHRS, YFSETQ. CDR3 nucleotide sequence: TGCGCCAGCAGCGCTGGACAGGAGCCCTACGAGCAGTACTTC. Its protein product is CASSAGQEPYEQYF.

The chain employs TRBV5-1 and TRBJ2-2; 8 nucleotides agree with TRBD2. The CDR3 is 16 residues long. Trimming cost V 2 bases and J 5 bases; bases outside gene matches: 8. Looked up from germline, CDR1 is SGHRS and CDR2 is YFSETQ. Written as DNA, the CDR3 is TGCGCCAGCAGCTTTACGGCTAGCGGGCCAACCGGGGAGCTGTTTTTT. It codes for CASSFTASGPTGELFF.

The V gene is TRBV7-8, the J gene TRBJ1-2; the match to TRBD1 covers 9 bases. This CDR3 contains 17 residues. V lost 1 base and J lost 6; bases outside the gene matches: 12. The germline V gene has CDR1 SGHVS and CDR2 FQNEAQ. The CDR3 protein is CASSLVVPGQGINGYTF. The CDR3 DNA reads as TGTGCCAGCAGCTTAGTAGTACCGGGACAGGGCATAAATGGCTACACCTTC. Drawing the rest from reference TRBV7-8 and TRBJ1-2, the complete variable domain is GAGVSQSPRYKVAKRGQDVALRCDPISGHVSLFWYQQALGQGPEFLTYFQNEAQLDKSGLPSDRFFAERPEGSVSTLKIQRTQQEDSAVYLCASSLVVPGQGINGYTFGSGTRLTVV.

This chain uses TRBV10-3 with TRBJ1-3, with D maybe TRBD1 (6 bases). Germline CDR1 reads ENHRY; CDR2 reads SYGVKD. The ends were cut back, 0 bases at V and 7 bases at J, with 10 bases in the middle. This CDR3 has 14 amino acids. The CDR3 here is CAISESNQGNTIYF. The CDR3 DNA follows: TGTGCCATCAGTGAGTCGAACCAGGGGAACACCATATATTTT.

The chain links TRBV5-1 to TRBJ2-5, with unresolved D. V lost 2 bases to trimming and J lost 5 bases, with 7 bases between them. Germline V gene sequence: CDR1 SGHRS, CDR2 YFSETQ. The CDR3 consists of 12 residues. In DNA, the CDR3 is TGCGCCAGCAGCTTTAGTGCGGAGACCCAGTACTTC. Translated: CASSFSAETQYF.

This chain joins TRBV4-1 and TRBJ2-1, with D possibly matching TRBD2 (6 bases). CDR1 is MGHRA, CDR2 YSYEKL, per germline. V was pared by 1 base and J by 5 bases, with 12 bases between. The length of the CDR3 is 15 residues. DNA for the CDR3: TGCGCCAGCAGCCAAGTCGCGGGACTCAACAATGAGCAGTTCTTC. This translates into CASSQVAGLNNEQFF.

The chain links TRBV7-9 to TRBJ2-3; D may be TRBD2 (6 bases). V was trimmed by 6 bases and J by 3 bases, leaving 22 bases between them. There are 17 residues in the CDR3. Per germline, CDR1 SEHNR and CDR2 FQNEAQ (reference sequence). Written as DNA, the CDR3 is TGTGCCAGCAGTTACCCTAGCGCAGTAGTTCGGACAGATACGCAGTATTTT. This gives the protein CASSYPSAVVRTDTQYF.

The CDR3 bases are TGTGCCAGTAGTATCCGGACTAGCGATGGGGTAGGAGATACGCAGTATTTT. Its protein product is CASSIRTSDGVGDTQYF. The genes are TRBV19 and TRBJ2-3; 9 bases agree with TRBD2. Germline-derived CDR1 and CDR2 are LNHDA and SQIVND (reference sequence). CDR3 length: 17 amino acids. Unmatched junction bases numbered 12, after V lost 3 bases and J lost 5 bases.

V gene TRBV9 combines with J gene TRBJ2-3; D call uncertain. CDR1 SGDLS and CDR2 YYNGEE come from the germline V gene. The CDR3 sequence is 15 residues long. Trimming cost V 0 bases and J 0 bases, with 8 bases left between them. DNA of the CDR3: TGTGCCAGCAGCGTAGCAGGCAGAAGCACAGATACGCAGTATTTT. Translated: CASSVAGRSTDTQYF.

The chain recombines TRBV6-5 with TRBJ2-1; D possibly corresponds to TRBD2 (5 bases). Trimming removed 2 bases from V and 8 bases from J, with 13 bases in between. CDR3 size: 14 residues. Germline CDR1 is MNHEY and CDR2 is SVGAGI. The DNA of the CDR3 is TGTGCCAGCAGTTACGGTGCAGGAGGCTATGAGCAGTTCTTC. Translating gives CASSYGAGGYEQFF.

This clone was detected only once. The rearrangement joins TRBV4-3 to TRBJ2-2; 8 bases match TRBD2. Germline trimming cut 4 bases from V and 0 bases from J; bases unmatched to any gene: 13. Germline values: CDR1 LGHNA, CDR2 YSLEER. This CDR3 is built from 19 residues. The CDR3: CASSLSPRTSRPNTGELFF. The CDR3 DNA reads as TGCGCCAGCAGCCTAAGTCCACGGACTAGCCGCCCGAACACCGGGGAGCTGTTTTTT.

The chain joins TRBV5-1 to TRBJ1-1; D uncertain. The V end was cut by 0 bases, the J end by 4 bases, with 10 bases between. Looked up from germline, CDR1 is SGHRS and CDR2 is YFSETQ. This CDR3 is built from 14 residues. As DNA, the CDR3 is TGCGCCAGCAGCTTGGGGGAGCTGGGCACTGAAGCTTTCTTT. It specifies CASSLGELGTEAFF.